These 7 T cell receptor beta chains originate from one sample sequenced in a study of T cell therapy after organ transplantation. Time point given: 20-29 weeks after completion of therapy. Generated by immunoSEQ multiplex PCR, the TCRdb table keeps only in-frame clones and is missing some. The sample records about 1,700 clones, over 85% being singletons. Antigens for these TCRs are unknown. Here the sequenced sample was CD8+ T cells from blood, taken after autologous CMV-specific T cell therapy. These receptors were taken from a human patient who had received a solid organ transplant and had CMV disease. Some T cells may be supplied by the graft donor.

V gene TRBV30 combines with J gene TRBJ1-2; D uncertain. V lost 1 base and J 3 bases, leaving 3 bases between the germline ends. In germline, CDR1 is GTSNPN, CDR2 SVGIG (reference sequence). This CDR3 spans 11 amino acids. CDR3 nucleotide sequence: TGTGCCTGGAGTGCTTACTATGGCTACACCTTC. This encodes CAWSAYYGYTF.

The chain recombines TRBV6-6 with TRBJ1-6; D is uncertain. CDR1 MNHNY and CDR2 SVGAGI come from the germline V gene (reference sequence). V was clipped by 6 bases and J by 8 bases, with 17 bases between them. The CDR3 spans 15 residues. The DNA of the CDR3 is TGTGCCAGCAGCCCAGATGCCACCGGGGATTCACCCCTCCACTTT. Translating gives CASSPDATGDSPLHF.

The chain links TRBV7-9 to TRBJ2-1; TRBD1 agrees at 12 bases. With V trimmed by 5 bases and J by 7 bases, 9 bases remained unmatched. The germline CDR1 and CDR2 sequences are SEHNR and FQNEAQ (reference sequence). The CDR3 runs 16 residues. CDR3 amino acids: CASSLKGDRGLNEQFF. For the CDR3, the DNA is TGTGCCAGCAGCCTAAAGGGGGACAGGGGGCTTAATGAGCAGTTCTTC.

This rearrangement joins TRBV27 to TRBJ2-5; 9 bases are a match to TRBD1. This CDR3 region has 16 residues. The ends lost 1 base at V and 5 bases at J; junction bases unmatched: 8. Germline-derived CDR1 and CDR2 are MNHEY and SMNVEV (reference sequence). The CDR3 DNA sequence: TGTGCCAGCAGTTTATGGGGACAGGGCCAGGGTGAGACCCAGTACTTC. It yields the protein CASSLWGQGQGETQYF.

The chain employs TRBV30 and TRBJ2-1, with 7 bases matching TRBD1. The ends lost 3 bases at V and 4 bases at J; junction bases unmatched: 3. The germline CDR1 and CDR2 sequences are GTSNPN and SVGIG (reference sequence). The CDR3 is 13 residues long. CDR3 in amino acids: CAWRAGGYNEQFF. The CDR3 nucleotides read TGTGCCTGGAGGGCAGGGGGATACAATGAGCAGTTCTTC. The complete variable domain, with remaining parts taken from reference TRBV30 and TRBJ2-1, reads SQTIHQWPATLVQPVGSPLSLECTVEGTSNPNLYWYRQAAGRGLQLLFYSVGIGQISSEVPQNLSASRPQDRQFILSSKKLLLSDSGFYLCAWRAGGYNEQFFGPGTRLTVL.

The chain has TRBV19 and TRBJ1-2, with D possibly matching TRBD1 (5 bases). Between the trimmed V and J ends, which lost 7 bases and 4 bases, there was a span of 19 bases. Germline V gene data show CDR1 as LNHDA and CDR2 as SQIVND (reference sequence). This CDR3 comprises 15 residues. CDR3: CASNTPDWGLYGYTF. The CDR3 bases are TGTGCCAGTAACACCCCGGACTGGGGACTCTATGGCTACACCTTC.

The chain is built from TRBV7-9 and TRBJ2-5; 9 nucleotides align to TRBD2. The ends lost 6 bases at V and 5 bases at J; junction bases unmatched: 10. The CDR3 spans 15 residues. The germline gives CDR1 SEHNR, CDR2 FQNEAQ (reference sequence). The CDR3 sequence: CASRPPAGGPETQYF. The CDR3 coding sequence is TGTGCCAGCAGGCCTCCGGCGGGAGGGCCGGAGACCCAGTACTTC.